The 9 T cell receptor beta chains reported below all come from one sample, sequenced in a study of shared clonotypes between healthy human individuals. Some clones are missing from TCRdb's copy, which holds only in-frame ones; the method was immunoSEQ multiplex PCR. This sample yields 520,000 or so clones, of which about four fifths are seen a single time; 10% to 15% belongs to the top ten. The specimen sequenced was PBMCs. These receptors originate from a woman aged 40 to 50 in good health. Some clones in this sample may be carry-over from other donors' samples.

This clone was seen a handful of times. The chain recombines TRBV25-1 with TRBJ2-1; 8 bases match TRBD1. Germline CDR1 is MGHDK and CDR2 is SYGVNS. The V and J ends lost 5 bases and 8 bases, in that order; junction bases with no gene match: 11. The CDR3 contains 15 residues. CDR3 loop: CASSSRTGTGHEQFF. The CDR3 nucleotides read TGTGCCAGCAGTAGCCGGACAGGGACCGGCCATGAGCAGTTCTTC.

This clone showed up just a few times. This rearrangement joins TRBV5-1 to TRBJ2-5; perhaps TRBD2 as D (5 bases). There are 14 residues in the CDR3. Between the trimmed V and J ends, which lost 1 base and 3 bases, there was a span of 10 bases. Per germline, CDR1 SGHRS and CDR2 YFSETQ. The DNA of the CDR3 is TGCGCCAGCAGCTTGTCGGCGGGTGAAGAGACCCAGTACTTC. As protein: CASSLSAGEETQYF. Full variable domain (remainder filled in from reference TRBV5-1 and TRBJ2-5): KAGVTQTPRYLIKTRGQQVTLSCSPISGHRSVSWYQQTPGQGLQFLFEYFSETQRNKGNFPGRFSGRQFSNSRSEMNVSTLELGDSALYLCASSLSAGEETQYFGPGTRLLVL.

Here the CDR3 DNA reads TGTGCCAGCAGCTTAGCAGGGGCGGGTCAGCCCCAGCATTTT. Translating gives CASSLAGAGQPQHF. The chain recombines TRBV7-2 with TRBJ1-5, with a weak D call TRBD1 (5 bases). The CDR3 length is 14 residues. Germline CDR1 SGHTA, CDR2 FQGNSA. V lost 0 bases to trimming and J lost 6 bases, with 9 bases between them.

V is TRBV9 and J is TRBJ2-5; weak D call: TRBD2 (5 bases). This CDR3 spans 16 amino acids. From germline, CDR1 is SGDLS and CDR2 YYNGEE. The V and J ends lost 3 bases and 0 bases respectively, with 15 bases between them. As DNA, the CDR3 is TGTGCCAGCAGCGAGAGGGCCAGGACGCACCAAGAGACCCAGTACTTC. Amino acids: CASSERARTHQETQYF.

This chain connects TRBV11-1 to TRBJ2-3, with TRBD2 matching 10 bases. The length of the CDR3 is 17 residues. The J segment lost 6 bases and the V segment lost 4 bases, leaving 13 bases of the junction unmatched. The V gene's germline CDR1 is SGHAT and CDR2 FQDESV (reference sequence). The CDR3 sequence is CASSSQASGSVPDTQYF. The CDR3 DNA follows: TGTGCCAGCAGCTCTCAAGCTAGCGGGAGCGTCCCCGATACGCAGTATTTT. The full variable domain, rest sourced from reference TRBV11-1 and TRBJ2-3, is EAEVAQSPRYKITEKSQAVAFWCDPISGHATLYWYRQILGQGPELLVQFQDESVVDDSQLPKDRFSAERLKGVDSTLKIQPAELGDSAMYLCASSSQASGSVPDTQYFGPGTRLTVL.

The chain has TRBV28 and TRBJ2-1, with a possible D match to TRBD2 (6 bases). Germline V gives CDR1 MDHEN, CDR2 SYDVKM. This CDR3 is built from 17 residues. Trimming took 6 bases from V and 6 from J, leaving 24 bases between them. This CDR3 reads CASSPSWRALGGNEQFF. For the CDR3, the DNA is TGTGCCAGCAGCCCCAGTTGGAGGGCCTTAGGAGGCAATGAGCAGTTCTTC. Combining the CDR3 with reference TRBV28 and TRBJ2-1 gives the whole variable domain DVKVTQSSRYLVKRTGEKVFLECVQDMDHENMFWYRQDPGLGLRLIYFSYDVKMKEKGDIPEGYSVSREKKERFSLILESASTNQTSMYLCASSPSWRALGGNEQFFGPGTRLTVL.

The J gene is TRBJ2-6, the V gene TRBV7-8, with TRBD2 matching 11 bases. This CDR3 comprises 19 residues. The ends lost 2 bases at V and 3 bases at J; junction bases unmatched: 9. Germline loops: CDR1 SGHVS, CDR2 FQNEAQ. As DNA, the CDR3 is TGTGCCAGCAGCTTACAGGTAGCGGGAGGGAACCTTGGGGCCAACGTCCTGACTTTC. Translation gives CASSLQVAGGNLGANVLTF.

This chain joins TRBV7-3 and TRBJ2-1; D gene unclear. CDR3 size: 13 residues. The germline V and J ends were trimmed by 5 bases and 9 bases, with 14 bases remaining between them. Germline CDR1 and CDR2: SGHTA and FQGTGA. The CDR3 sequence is CASSPGRLSEQFF. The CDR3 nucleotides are TGTGCCAGCAGCCCCGGAAGGTTGTCTGAGCAGTTCTTC. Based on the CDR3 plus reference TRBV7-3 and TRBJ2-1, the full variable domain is GAGVSQTPSNKVTEKGKYVELRCDPISGHTALYWYRQSLGQGPEFLIYFQGTGAADDSGLPNDRFFAVRPEGSVSTLKIQRTERGDSAVYLCASSPGRLSEQFFGPGTRLTVL.

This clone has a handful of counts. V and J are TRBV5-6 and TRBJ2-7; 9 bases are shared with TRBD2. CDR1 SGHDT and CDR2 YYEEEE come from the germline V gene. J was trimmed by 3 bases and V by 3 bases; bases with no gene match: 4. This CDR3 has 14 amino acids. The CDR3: CASSSLAGHYEQYF. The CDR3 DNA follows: TGTGCCAGCAGCTCCCTAGCGGGACACTACGAGCAGTACTTC.